A selection of T cell receptor beta chains follows, all from one sample in a study of T cell repertoires in cytomegalovirus infection. TCRdb ran MiXCR on the reads and lists one entry per CDR3 protein. In the table there are about 260,000 distinct CDR3 sequences, approximately 13% of which are singletons. Sequencing was carried out using PBMCs. The receptors were gathered from a human donor in good health (CMV status not recorded). Some clones in this sample may be carry-over from other donors' samples. Both conserved end residues are part of each CDR3. A D gene is named only where the DNA matches it firmly. Part of the rows lack a size; the others show once, few, many or a class for expanded clones.

CDR3nt,CDR3aa,d_gene,v_gene,j_gene,abundance
TGTGCCAGTAGTCGTCCCGGGACATTAGATGAGCAGTTCTTC,CASSRPGTLDEQFF,.,TRBV19,TRBJ2-1,.
TGCAGCGTTGAAGAAGACAACTCCTACGAGCAGTACTTC,CSVEEDNSYEQYF,.,TRBV29-1,TRBJ2-7,many
TGTGCCATCATGGGGCCAAACACAGATACGCAGTATTTT,CAIMGPNTDTQYF,.,TRBV10-3,TRBJ2-3,few
TGTGCCAGTAGTATCGGCACAGCCTACGAGCAGTACTTC,CASSIGTAYEQYF,.,TRBV19,TRBJ2-7,.
TGTGCCAGCAGCTTAGTGGAGTATGGCTACACCTTC,CASSLVEYGYTF,.,TRBV7-9,TRBJ1-2,many
TGTGCCAGCAGCTACCTCCCCGGGGAGCTGTTTTTT,CASSYLPGELFF,.,TRBV7-3,TRBJ2-2,.
TGTGCCAGCTCACCACCGGGGGGAGATACGCAGTATTTT,CASSPPGGDTQYF,.,TRBV18,TRBJ2-3,many
TGTGCCAGCAGTTTATACGGGACTCACAATCAGCCCCAGCATTTT,CASSLYGTHNQPQHF,.,TRBV27,TRBJ1-5,few
TGTGCCAGCAGCACCGGACAGCTTCTCACCGGGGAGCTGTTTTTT,CASSTGQLLTGELFF,.,TRBV7-2,TRBJ2-2,many
TGCGCCAGCAGCTTGTCACCCTCCGGAAGCACTGAAGCTTTCTTT,CASSLSPSGSTEAFF,.,TRBV5-1,TRBJ1-1,.
TGTGCCAGCAGAACAGGGGCGGCAGAAAAACTGTTTTTT,CASRTGAAEKLFF,TRBD1,TRBV28,TRBJ1-4,many
TGCAGTGCTAGAGAGCCCGGGGGGCTGAACGAGCAGTACTTC,CSAREPGGLNEQYF,.,TRBV20-1,TRBJ2-7,many
TGTGCCAGCGGGACGGGGTACTTC,CASGTGYF,.,TRBV28,TRBJ2-5,.
TGTGCCAGCAGCCAAGCTAACCGGGACAGGGAAGCTTTCTTT,CASSQANRDREAFF,TRBD1,TRBV14,TRBJ1-1,few
TGTGCCAGCAGCTCTTACAGGGGGCGAACGAACACTGAAGCTTTCTTT,CASSSYRGRTNTEAFF,TRBD1,TRBV7-8,TRBJ1-1,many
TGTGCCAGCAGCCCCCTACAGGGTCTCTATGGCTACACCTTC,CASSPLQGLYGYTF,.,TRBV7-8,TRBJ1-2,many
TGTGCCAGCAGTTTGGGCCTTTTGGGGGGAGACAGCACAGATACGCAGTATTTT,CASSLGLLGGDSTDTQYF,.,TRBV12-3/TRBV12-4,TRBJ2-3,many
TGTGCCAGCAGCTTTGGACTAGCGGGAGGGCGTACGAGCACAGATACGCAGTATTTT,CASSFGLAGGRTSTDTQYF,TRBD2,TRBV7-2,TRBJ2-3,many
TGTGCCACCAGCAGAGCCGGGACAGGGGACGACGAGCAGTACTTC,CATSRAGTGDDEQYF,TRBD1,TRBV15,TRBJ2-7,.
TGTGCCAGCAGCTCGAACAGGGGAAGTAAGACTGAAGCTTTCTTT,CASSSNRGSKTEAFF,TRBD1,TRBV7-3,TRBJ1-1,many
TGTGCCAGCAGTTTGCCAGATACGCAGTATTTT,CASSLPDTQYF,.,TRBV12-3/TRBV12-4,TRBJ2-3,many
TGTGCCAGCAGTTTCGCCGGACTCAACACCGGGGAGCTGTTTTTT,CASSFAGLNTGELFF,.,TRBV28,TRBJ2-2,.
TGCAGCGTTGGGAGGACAGGGGTTGATGAAAAACTGTTTTTT,CSVGRTGVDEKLFF,TRBD1,TRBV29-1,TRBJ1-4,many
TGTGCCAGCAGCTTTCTAGCGGGGGGCTCCTACGAGCAGTACTTC,CASSFLAGGSYEQYF,TRBD2,TRBV7-2,TRBJ2-7,many
TGCAGTGCCCACAACCCCGGCGGGGGGGCCTACGAGCAGTACTTC,CSAHNPGGGAYEQYF,TRBD2,TRBV20-1,TRBJ2-7,few
TGTGCCAGCAGCCCAAAAGCCAGGGAAGGCTACAATGAGCAGTTCTTC,CASSPKAREGYNEQFF,.,TRBV5-6,TRBJ2-1,.